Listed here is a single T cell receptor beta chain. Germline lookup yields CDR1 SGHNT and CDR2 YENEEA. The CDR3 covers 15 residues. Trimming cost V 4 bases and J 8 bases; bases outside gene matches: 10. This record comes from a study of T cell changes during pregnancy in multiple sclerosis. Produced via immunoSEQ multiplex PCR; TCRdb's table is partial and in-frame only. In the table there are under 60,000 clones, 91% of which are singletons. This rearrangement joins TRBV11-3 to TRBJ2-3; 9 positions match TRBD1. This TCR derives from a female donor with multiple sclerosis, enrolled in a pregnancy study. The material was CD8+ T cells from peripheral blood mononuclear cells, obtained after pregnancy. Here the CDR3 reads CASSSPGQGYVTQYF. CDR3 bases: TGTGCCAGCAGCTCGCCGGGACAGGGTTATGTTACGCAGTATTTT.